Following are 3 T cell receptor beta chains from one sample sequenced in a study of blood T cell repertoires in COVID-19. Sequenced by immunoSEQ multiplex PCR; TCRdb stores in-frame clones only, minus some. The repertoire includes 360,000 or so clones, roughly nine tenths of them detected once, and about 1.7% sits in the top ten. Sequenced input: PBMCs or T cells enriched from blood (not recorded which). Receptors were obtained from a woman in her 30s who had recovered from COVID-19.

With respect to this clone: One junction end does not reproduce the germline sequence, and a read error may be involved. This rearrangement joins TRBV5-1 to TRBJ2-5; 8 positions agree with TRBD1. The CDR3 covers 17 residues. Germline assignment: CDR1 SGHRS and CDR2 YFSETQ. The CDR3 sequence: CTSSSPVTGEQGSTQYF. The DNA of the CDR3 is TGCACCAGCAGCTCTCCCGTGACAGGGGAACAGGGTTCGACCCAGTACTTC.

The gene calls are TRBV9 and TRBJ2-5, with TRBD2 matching 7 bases. The germline V gene has CDR1 SGDLS and CDR2 YYNGEE. The CDR3 consists of 18 residues. Unmatched junction bases numbered 15, after V lost 4 bases and J lost 0 bases. In DNA form, the CDR3 reads TGTGCCAGCAGCCCGAGGGCCGTGGGCGGGGGAAACCAAGAGACCCAGTACTTC. It specifies CASSPRAVGGGNQETQYF.

The V gene is TRBV27, the J gene TRBJ2-1; TRBD2 aligns across 9 bases. Germline-derived CDR1 and CDR2 are MNHEY and SMNVEV (reference sequence). The CDR3 runs 15 residues. V dropped 6 bases and J dropped 3; count of bases not matched to a gene: 6. This chain's CDR3 is CASRILAGVYNEQFF. CDR3 bases: TGTGCCAGCAGAATTTTAGCGGGAGTCTACAATGAGCAGTTCTTC.